These T cell receptor beta chains were read from a single sample in a study of blood T cell repertoires in COVID-19. The protocol was immunoSEQ multiplex PCR, while the TCRdb copy is restricted to in-frame clones and leaves out a portion. The repertoire holds 200,000 to 300,000 clones, with approximately 85% as singletons. Sequencing was performed on peripheral blood. All receptors come from a human donor in a cohort sampled during active COVID-19. The CDR3 runs from the conserved cysteine through the conserved F or W. The D gene is left open where the match is weak. A row's size may be missing; if present it is once, few, many or a size class.

CASSFVHRVGDEQYF TGTGCCAGCAGTTTCGTCCACAGGGTAGGTGACGAGCAGTACTTC . . TRBJ2-7 TRBV27
CASSLGQGNTIYF TGTGCCAGCTCACTCGGACAAGGAAACACCATATATTTT . . TRBJ1-3 TRBV18
CASSPGLAGGINEQFF TGTGCCAGCAGCCCCGGACTAGCGGGAGGGATAAATGAGCAGTTCTTC . TRBD2 TRBJ2-1 TRBV28
CAIAMASGSAGANVLTF TGTGCCATCGCTATGGCTAGCGGGAGTGCTGGGGCCAACGTCCTGACTTTC . TRBD2 TRBJ2-6 TRBV10-3
CATSRRSGSYEQYF TGTGCCACCAGCAGGAGGAGCGGGAGTTACGAGCAGTACTTC once TRBD2 TRBJ2-7 TRBV15
CSASLDTQYF TGCAGTGCTAGTCTGGATACGCAGTATTTT . . TRBJ2-3 TRBV20-1
CAITTKQGEAFF TGTGCCATCACTACGAAACAGGGGGAAGCTTTCTTT . TRBD1 TRBJ1-1 TRBV10-3
CASSYSGTGSYEQYF TGTGCCAGCAGTTACTCGGGGACAGGTAGTTACGAGCAGTACTTC once TRBD1 TRBJ2-7 TRBV6-5
CASSLDRLRRGNTEAFF TGTGCCAGCAGCTTAGACAGATTACGAAGAGGGAACACTGAAGCTTTCTTT once . TRBJ1-1 TRBV11-2
CASSPSGDRETQYF TGTGCCAGTAGCCCCTCGGGGGATCGAGAGACCCAGTACTTC . . TRBJ2-5 TRBV19
CATSFGSGYNEQFF TGTGCCACCAGTTTCGGGAGTGGGTACAATGAGCAGTTCTTC . . TRBJ2-1 TRBV24-1
CASSVSASSYEQYF TGTGCCAGCAGCGTCTCTGCCAGTTCCTACGAGCAGTACTTC . . TRBJ2-7 TRBV9
CASRLARDRINYGYTF TGTGCCAGCAGACTTGCCCGGGACAGGATAAACTATGGCTACACCTTC . TRBD1 TRBJ1-2 TRBV2
CASSFLGQGFSGNTIYF TGTGCCAGCAGCTTCCTGGGACAGGGGTTCTCTGGAAACACCATATATTTT . TRBD1 TRBJ1-3 TRBV5-6
CASTEQSYEQYF TGTGCCAGCACCGAACAGAGCTACGAGCAGTACTTC . . TRBJ2-7 TRBV2
CASSQERGVSGNTIYF TGTGCCAGCAGCCAAGAGCGGGGGGTCTCTGGAAACACCATATATTTT . . TRBJ1-3 TRBV4-2